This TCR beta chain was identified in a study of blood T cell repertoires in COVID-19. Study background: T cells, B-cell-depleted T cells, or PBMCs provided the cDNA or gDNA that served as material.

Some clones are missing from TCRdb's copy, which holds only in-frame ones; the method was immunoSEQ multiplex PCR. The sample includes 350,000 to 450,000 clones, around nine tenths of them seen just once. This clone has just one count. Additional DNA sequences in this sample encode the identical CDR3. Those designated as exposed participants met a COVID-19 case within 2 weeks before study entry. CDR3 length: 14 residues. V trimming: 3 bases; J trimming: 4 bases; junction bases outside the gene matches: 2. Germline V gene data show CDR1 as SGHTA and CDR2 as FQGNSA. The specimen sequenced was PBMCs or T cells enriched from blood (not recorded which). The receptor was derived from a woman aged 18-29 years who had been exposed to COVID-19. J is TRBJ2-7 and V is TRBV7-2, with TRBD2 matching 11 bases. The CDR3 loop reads CASSFGTSGYEQYF. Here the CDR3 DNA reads TGTGCCAGCAGCTTTGGGACTAGCGGATACGAGCAGTACTTC.